This record covers a single T cell receptor beta chain. The V and J ends lost 5 bases and 0 bases, in that order; junction bases with no gene match: 4. The CDR3 is 15 amino acids. Germline CDR1 reads SGHNT; CDR2 reads YENEEA. The data originate from a study of blood T cell repertoires in COVID-19. Profiled with immunoSEQ multiplex PCR; TCRdb holds only in-frame clones, not every one. The table records 90,000 or so clones, roughly nine tenths of them present only once. The chain links TRBV11-3 to TRBJ2-7; TRBD1 matches 10 bases. The sequence was obtained from a human donor with active COVID-19. The donor label of this sample is uncertain. Sequences were obtained from peripheral blood. The DNA of the CDR3 is TGTGCCAGCAGCCTCCGGACAGGGGGCTCCTACGAGCAGTACTTC. Translating gives CASSLRTGGSYEQYF.